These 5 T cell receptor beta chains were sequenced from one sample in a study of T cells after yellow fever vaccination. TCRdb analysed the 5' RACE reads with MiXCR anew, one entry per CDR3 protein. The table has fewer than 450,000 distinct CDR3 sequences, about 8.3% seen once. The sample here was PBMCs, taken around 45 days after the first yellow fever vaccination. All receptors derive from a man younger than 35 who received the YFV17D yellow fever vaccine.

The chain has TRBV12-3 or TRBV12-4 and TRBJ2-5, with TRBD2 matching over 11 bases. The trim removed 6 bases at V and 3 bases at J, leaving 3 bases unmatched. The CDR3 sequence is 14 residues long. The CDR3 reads CASRKLAGEETQYF. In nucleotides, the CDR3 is TGTGCCAGCAGGAAACTAGCGGGGGAAGAGACCCAGTACTTC.

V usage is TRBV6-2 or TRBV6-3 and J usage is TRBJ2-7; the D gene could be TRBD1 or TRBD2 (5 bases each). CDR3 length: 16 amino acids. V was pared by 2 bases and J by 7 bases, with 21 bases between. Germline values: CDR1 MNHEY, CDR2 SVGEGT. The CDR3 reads CASSYRTGRLAREQYF. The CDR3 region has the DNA TGTGCCAGCAGTTACCGGACGGGACGCTTGGCGAGGGAGCAGTACTTC.

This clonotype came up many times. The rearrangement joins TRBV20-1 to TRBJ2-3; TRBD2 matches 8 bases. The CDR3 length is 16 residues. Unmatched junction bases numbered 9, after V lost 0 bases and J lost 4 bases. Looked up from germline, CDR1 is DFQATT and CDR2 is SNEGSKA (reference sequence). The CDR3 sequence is CSARDGRRGVADTQYF. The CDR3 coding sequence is TGCAGTGCTAGAGATGGGAGGCGGGGGGTTGCAGATACGCAGTATTTT.

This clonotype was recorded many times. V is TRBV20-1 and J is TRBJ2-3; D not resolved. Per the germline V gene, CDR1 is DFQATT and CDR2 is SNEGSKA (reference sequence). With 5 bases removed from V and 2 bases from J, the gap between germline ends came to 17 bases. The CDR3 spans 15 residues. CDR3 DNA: TGCAGTGCTCGATTCGGACGGATGATCACAGATACGCAGTATTTT. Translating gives CSARFGRMITDTQYF.

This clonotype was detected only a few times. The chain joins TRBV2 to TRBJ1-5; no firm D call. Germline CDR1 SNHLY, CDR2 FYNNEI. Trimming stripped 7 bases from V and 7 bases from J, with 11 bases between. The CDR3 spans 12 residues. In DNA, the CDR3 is TGTGCCAGCACGGCAGGCGAACAGCCCCAGCATTTT. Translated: CASTAGEQPQHF.